The 10 T cell receptor beta chains below were found in one sample sequenced in a study of blood T cell repertoires in COVID-19. Generated by immunoSEQ multiplex PCR, the TCRdb table keeps only in-frame clones and is missing some. The data show 150,000 or so clones, about 90% seen once. Sequenced material: PBMCs or T cells enriched from blood (not recorded which). Every receptor here comes from a human donor with acute COVID-19. The donor label of this sample is uncertain.

The genes are TRBV2 and TRBJ2-3; D remains unclear. Trimming cost V 4 bases and J 0 bases, with 8 bases left between them. The CDR3 has 14 residues. Germline V lookup: CDR1 SNHLY, CDR2 FYNNEI. CDR3 protein: CASSVGSSTDTQYF. In DNA form, the CDR3 reads TGTGCCAGCAGTGTCGGTTCTAGCACAGATACGCAGTATTTT.

V usage is TRBV27 and J usage is TRBJ1-2, with 7 bases aligning to TRBD1. Germline values: CDR1 MNHEY, CDR2 SMNVEV (reference sequence). The CDR3 extends over 17 amino acids. Trimming removed 3 bases from V and 9 bases from J; junction bases left unmatched: 19. The CDR3 DNA follows: TGTGCCAGCAGTTTTGGGGCAGGGGGTCCTGATAGGGATAGCTACACCTTC. It specifies CASSFGAGGPDRDSYTF.

The V call is TRBV2, the J call TRBJ2-5, with a tentative D call TRBD2 (6 bases). This CDR3 is 13 amino acids long. Deletions cut 5 bases from V and 2 bases from J, with 9 bases between. CDR1 SNHLY and CDR2 FYNNEI come from the germline V gene. The CDR3 nucleotides read TGTGCCAGCAGTCGCGGGGAACAAGAGACCCAGTACTTC. This sequence encodes CASSRGEQETQYF.

The chain uses TRBV5-4 and TRBJ2-7, with a weak D call TRBD2 (5 bases). The germline CDR1 and CDR2 sequences are SGHNT and YYREEE (reference sequence). The CDR3 runs to 15 residues. V was shortened by 0 bases and J by 7 bases, with 17 bases between the two germline ends. CDR3 DNA sequence: TGTGCCAGCAGCTTGGTGGGGAGTAGTGCTGGGGAGCAGTACTTC. It yields the protein CASSLVGSSAGEQYF.

This chain links TRBV27 with TRBJ2-6, with TRBD2 matching 8 bases. Per germline, CDR1 MNHEY and CDR2 SMNVEV (reference sequence). The CDR3 is made up of 20 amino acids. V shed 1 base and J 0 bases; nucleotides not matched to a gene: 11. The CDR3, as DNA: TGTGCCAGCAGTTTATGGGGCCCTTCAGGGACTAGCTCTGGGGCCAACGTCCTGACTTTC. It is translated as CASSLWGPSGTSSGANVLTF.

The chain joins TRBV3-1 (or the pseudogene TRBV3-2) to TRBJ1-4; D unclear. Germline V gives CDR1 LGHDT, CDR2 YNNKEL (reference sequence). Trimming left V 5 bases short and J 0 bases short, with 10 bases between. The CDR3 totals 15 residues. The CDR3 coding sequence is TGTGCCAGCAGCTACGGTTCGACAACTAATGAAAAACTGTTTTTT. Amino acids: CASSYGSTTNEKLFF.

In this sample, this clone turned up once. The gene calls are TRBV7-6 and TRBJ1-4; D may be TRBD1 (6 bases). CDR3 length: 17 residues. In germline, CDR1 is SGHVS, CDR2 FNYEAQ. Trimming pared 0 bases from V and 0 bases from J, leaving 11 bases between. The CDR3 sequence is CASSLASGDTTNEKLFF. In nucleotides, the CDR3 is TGTGCCAGCAGCTTAGCGTCAGGGGACACAACTAATGAAAAACTGTTTTTT.

As for this clone: The germline gene is not matched at one end of the junction; a read error may be the cause. The V call is TRBV5-6, the J call TRBJ2-2; a possible D gene is TRBD2 (8 bases). There are 15 residues in the CDR3. The V gene's germline CDR1 is SGHDT and CDR2 YYEEEE. CDR3 sequence reads: CASSREGAGAGELIF. The CDR3 bases are TGTGCCAGCAGCCGGGAGGGGGCAGGAGCCGGGGAGCTGATTTTT.

The chain employs TRBV19 and TRBJ1-2; D might be TRBD1 (6 bases). This CDR3 contains 13 residues. Trimming removed 3 bases from V and 3 bases from J, with 8 bases in between. Germline lookup yields CDR1 LNHDA and CDR2 SQIVND (reference sequence). Here the CDR3 reads CASSIAGDYGYTF. DNA of the CDR3: TGTGCCAGTAGTATTGCAGGGGACTATGGCTACACCTTC.

This clone was seen once. The CDR3 here is CASSLREASTEAFF. The CDR3 DNA sequence: TGTGCCAGCAGCTTAAGGGAGGCGAGCACTGAAGCTTTCTTT. J is TRBJ1-1 and V is TRBV7-8; D not resolved. CDR3 length: 14 residues. Germline lookup yields CDR1 SGHVS and CDR2 FQNEAQ. V was trimmed by 2 bases and J by 4 bases, leaving 11 bases between them.